The T cell receptor beta chain under discussion was sequenced for a study of response to subunit inactivated influenza vaccine. TCRdb redid the calling of the RT-PCR reads with MiXCR, one entry per CDR3 protein. In the table there are hundreds of thousands of distinct CDR3 sequences, about a sixth of which are singletons. This CDR3 has 16 residues. After removal of 3 bases from V and 0 bases from J, the junction contained 8 bases not matched to a gene. Germline CDR1 SGHRS, CDR2 YFSETQ. V usage is TRBV5-1 and J usage is TRBJ2-7; 8 bases match TRBD1. The sequence was obtained from a man between 50 and 59 years old who received an inactivated influenza vaccine. The sequencing used PBMCs from blood, collected approximately 13 days after vaccination. CDR3 bases: TGCGCCAGCAGCTCATCATGGACAGGGCCCTCCTACGAGCAGTACTTC. Its translation is CASSSSWTGPSYEQYF.